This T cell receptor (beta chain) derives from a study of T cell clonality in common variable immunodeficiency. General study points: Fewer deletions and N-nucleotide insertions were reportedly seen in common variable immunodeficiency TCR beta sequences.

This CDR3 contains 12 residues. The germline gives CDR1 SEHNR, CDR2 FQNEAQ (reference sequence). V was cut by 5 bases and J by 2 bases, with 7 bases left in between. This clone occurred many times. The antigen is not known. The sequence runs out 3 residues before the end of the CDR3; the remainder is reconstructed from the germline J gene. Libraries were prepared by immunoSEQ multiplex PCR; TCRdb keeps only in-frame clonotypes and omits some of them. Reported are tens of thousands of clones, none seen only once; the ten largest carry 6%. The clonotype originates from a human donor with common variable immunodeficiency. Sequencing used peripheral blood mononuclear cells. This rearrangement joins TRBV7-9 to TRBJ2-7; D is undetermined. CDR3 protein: CASSLVPYEQYF. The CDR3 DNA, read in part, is TGTGCCAGCAGCCTTGTTCCCTACGAG.